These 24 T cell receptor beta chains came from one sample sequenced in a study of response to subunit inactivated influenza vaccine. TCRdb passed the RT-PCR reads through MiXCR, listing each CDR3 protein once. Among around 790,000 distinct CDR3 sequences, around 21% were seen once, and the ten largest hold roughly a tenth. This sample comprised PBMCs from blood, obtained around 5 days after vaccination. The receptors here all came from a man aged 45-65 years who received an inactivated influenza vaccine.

The CDR3 protein is CASSQLGTGLNEQYF. The CDR3 region has the DNA TGCGCCAGCAGCCAATTGGGAACAGGGCTGAACGAGCAGTACTTC. The rearrangement uses TRBV4-3 and TRBJ2-7; the D gene is possibly TRBD1 (6 bases). V was trimmed by 2 bases and J by 5 bases, leaving 16 bases between them. This CDR3 contains 15 residues. CDR1 LGHNA and CDR2 YSLEER come from the germline V gene.

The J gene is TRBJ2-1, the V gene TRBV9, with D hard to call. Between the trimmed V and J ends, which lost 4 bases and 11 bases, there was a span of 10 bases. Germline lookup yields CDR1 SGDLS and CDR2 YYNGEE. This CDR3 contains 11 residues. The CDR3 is CASSRWAKQFF. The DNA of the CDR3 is TGTGCCAGCAGCCGCTGGGCAAAGCAGTTCTTC.

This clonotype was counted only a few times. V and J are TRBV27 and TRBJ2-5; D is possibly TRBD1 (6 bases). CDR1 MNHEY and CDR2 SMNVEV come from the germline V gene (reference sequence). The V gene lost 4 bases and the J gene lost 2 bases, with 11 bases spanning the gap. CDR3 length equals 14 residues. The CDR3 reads CASSSQGIQETQYF. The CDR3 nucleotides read TGTGCCAGCAGTTCGCAGGGGATACAAGAGACCCAGTACTTC.

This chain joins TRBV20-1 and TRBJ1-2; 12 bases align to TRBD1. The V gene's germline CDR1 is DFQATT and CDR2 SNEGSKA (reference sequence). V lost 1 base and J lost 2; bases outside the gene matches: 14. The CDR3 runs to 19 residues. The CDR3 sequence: CSARGTKGQGASWNYGYTF. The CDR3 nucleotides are TGCAGTGCTAGAGGAACTAAGGGACAGGGGGCCAGTTGGAACTATGGCTACACCTTC.

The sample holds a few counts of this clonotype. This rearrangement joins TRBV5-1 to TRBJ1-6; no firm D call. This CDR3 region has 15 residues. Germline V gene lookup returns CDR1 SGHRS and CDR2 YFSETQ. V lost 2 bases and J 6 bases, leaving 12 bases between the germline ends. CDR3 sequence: CASSLRDLGNSPLHF. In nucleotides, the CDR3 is TGCGCCAGCAGCTTAAGAGACCTGGGTAATTCACCCCTCCACTTT. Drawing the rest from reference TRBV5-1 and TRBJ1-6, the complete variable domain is KAGVTQTPRYLIKTRGQQVTLSCSPISGHRSVSWYQQTPGQGLQFLFEYFSETQRNKGNFPGRFSGRQFSNSRSEMNVSTLELGDSALYLCASSLRDLGNSPLHFGNGTRLTVT.

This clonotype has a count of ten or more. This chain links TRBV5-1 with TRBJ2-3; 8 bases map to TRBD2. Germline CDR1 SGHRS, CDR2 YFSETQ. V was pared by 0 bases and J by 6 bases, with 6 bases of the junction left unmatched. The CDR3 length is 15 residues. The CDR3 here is CASSLEAGDRDTQYF. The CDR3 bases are TGCGCCAGCAGCTTGGAAGCGGGAGACAGGGATACGCAGTATTTT.

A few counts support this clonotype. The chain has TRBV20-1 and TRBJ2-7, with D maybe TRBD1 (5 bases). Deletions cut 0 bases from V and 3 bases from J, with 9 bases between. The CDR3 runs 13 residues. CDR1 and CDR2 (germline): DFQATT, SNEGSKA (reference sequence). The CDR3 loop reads CSARDPGHYEQYF. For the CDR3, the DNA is TGCAGTGCTAGAGATCCAGGGCACTACGAGCAGTACTTC.

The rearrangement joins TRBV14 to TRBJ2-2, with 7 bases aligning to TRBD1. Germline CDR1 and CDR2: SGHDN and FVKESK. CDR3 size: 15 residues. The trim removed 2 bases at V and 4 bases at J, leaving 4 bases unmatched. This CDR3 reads CASSQISGGTGELFF. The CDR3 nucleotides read TGTGCCAGCAGCCAAATCTCAGGGGGCACCGGGGAGCTGTTTTTT.

The CDR3 DNA is TGTGCCAGCAGTTTAGGGGGGAAAGGCCAGCCCCAGCATTTT. This encodes CASSLGGKGQPQHF. The gene calls are TRBV28 and TRBJ1-5; D is perhaps TRBD1 (5 bases). The V gene lost 2 bases and the J gene lost 7 bases, with 12 bases spanning the gap. Germline V gene lookup returns CDR1 MDHEN and CDR2 SYDVKM. The CDR3 covers 14 residues. The full variable domain, rest sourced from reference TRBV28 and TRBJ1-5, is DVKVTQSSRYLVKRTGEKVFLECVQDMDHENMFWYRQDPGLGLRLIYFSYDVKMKEKGDIPEGYSVSREKKERFSLILESASTNQTSMYLCASSLGGKGQPQHFGDGTRLSIL.

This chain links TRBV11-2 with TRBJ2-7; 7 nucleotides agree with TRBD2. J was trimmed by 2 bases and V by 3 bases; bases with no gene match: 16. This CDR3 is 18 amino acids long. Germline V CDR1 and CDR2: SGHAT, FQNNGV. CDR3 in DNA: TGTGCCAGCAGCTTCAGGTTAAAGATTGCGGGAGAAGCCTACGAGCAGTACTTC. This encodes CASSFRLKIAGEAYEQYF. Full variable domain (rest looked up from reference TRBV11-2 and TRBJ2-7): EAGVAQSPRYKIIEKRQSVAFWCNPISGHATLYWYQQILGQGPKLLIQFQNNGVVDDSQLPKDRFSAERLKGVDSTLKIQPAKLEDSAVYLCASSFRLKIAGEAYEQYFGPGTRLTVT.

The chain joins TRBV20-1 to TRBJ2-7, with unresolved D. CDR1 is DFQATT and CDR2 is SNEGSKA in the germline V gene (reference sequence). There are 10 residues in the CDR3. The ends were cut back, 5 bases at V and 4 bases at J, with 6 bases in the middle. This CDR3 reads CSALLYEQYF. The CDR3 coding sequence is TGCAGTGCTCTCCTATACGAGCAGTACTTC.

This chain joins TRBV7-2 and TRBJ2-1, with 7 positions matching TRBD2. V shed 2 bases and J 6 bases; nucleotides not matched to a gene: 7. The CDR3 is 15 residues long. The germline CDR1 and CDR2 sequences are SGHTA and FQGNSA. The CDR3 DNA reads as TGTGCCAGCAGCTTAACGCGGGAGTTGGTCAATGAGCAGTTCTTC. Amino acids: CASSLTRELVNEQFF.

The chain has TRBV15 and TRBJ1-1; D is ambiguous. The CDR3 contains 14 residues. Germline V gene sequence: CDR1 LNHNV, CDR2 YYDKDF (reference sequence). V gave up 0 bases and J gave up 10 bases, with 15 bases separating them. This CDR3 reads CATSRDGEITPAFF. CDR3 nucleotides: TGTGCCACCAGCAGAGATGGAGAGATAACTCCAGCTTTCTTT.

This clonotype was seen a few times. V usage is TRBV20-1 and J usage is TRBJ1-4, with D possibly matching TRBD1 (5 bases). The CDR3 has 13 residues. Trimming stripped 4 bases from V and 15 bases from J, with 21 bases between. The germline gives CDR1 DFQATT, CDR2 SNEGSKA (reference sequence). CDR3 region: CSATPGREQEVFF. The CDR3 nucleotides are TGCAGTGCTACCCCGGGACGGGAACAGGAGGTGTTTTTT.

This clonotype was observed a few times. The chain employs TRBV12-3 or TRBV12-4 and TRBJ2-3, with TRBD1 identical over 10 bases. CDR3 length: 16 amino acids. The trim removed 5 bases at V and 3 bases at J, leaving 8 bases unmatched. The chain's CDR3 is CASSTRDRGGTDTQYF. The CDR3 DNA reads TGTGCCAGCAGTACCAGGGACAGGGGCGGGACAGATACGCAGTATTTT.

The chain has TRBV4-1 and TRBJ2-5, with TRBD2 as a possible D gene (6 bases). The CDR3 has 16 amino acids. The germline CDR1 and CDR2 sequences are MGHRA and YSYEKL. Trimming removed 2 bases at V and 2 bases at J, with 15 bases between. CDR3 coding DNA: TGCGCCAGCAGCCAACTCCCCGGGAGCATGCAAGAGACCCAGTACTTC. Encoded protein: CASSQLPGSMQETQYF.

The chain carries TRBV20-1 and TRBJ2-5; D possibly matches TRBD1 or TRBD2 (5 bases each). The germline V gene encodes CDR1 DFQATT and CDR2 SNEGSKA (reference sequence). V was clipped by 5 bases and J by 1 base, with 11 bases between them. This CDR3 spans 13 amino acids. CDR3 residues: CSARGTAQETQYF. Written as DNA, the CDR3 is TGCAGTGCTCGAGGGACGGCCCAAGAGACCCAGTACTTC.

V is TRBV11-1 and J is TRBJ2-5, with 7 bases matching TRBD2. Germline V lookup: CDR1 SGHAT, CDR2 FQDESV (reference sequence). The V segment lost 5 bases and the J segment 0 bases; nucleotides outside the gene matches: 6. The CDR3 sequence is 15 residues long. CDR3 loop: CASSPAGRYQETQYF. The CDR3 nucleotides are TGTGCCAGCAGCCCAGCGGGAAGGTACCAAGAGACCCAGTACTTC.

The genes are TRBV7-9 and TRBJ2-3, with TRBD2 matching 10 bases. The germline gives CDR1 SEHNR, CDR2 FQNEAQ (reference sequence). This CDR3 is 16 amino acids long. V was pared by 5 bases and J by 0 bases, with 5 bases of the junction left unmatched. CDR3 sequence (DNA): TGTGCCAGCAGCGCTACTAGCGGGGCTAGCACAGATACGCAGTATTTT. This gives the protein CASSATSGASTDTQYF.

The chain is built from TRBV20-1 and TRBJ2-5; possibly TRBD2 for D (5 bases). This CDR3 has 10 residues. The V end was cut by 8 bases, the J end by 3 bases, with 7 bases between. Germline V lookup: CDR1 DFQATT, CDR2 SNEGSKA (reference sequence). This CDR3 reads CSFGEETQYF. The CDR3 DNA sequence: TGCAGTTTCGGGGAAGAGACCCAGTACTTC.

The DNA for the CDR3 is TGTGCCAGCAGGCGAGGGAGTCAGTTTTACAATGAGCAGTTCTTC. Protein product: CASRRGSQFYNEQFF. This chain joins TRBV6-2 or TRBV6-3 and TRBJ2-1, with D tentatively TRBD2 (5 bases). The CDR3 is 15 residues long. V shed 6 bases and J shed 4 bases, with 16 bases lying between them. Germline CDR1 is MNHEY and CDR2 is SVGEGT.

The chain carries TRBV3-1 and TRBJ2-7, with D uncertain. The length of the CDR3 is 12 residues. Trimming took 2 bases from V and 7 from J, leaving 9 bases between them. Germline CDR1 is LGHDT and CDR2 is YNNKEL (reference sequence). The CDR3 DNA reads TGTGCCAGCAGCCAACTAATCGGGGAGCAGTACTTC. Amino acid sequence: CASSQLIGEQYF.

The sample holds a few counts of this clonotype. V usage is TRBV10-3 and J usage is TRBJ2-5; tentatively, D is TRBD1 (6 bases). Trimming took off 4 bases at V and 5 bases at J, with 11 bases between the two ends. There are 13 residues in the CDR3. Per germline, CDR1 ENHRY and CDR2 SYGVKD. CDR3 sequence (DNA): TGTGCCATCAGTGGGGGGCAGGAGGAGACCCAGTACTTC. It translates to CAISGGQEETQYF.

Here the CDR3 DNA reads TGCAGTGCTAGAGATGGAATGGACAGGGTTTCCGAGCAGTACTTC. It yields the protein CSARDGMDRVSEQYF. The chain links TRBV20-1 to TRBJ2-7; 8 nucleotides agree with TRBD1. Germline V lookup: CDR1 DFQATT, CDR2 SNEGSKA (reference sequence). The CDR3 runs 15 residues. V gave up 0 bases and J gave up 6 bases; unmatched junction bases: 10.